The 30 T cell receptor beta chains below were found in one sample sequenced in a study of blood T cell repertoires in COVID-19. Measured with immunoSEQ multiplex PCR; TCRdb has only the in-frame clones, and not every one. The sample records over 100,000 clones, 86% being singletons. The specimen sequenced was peripheral blood. The receptors stem from a man aged 40-50 years with acute or convalescent COVID-19.

V usage is TRBV5-1 and J usage is TRBJ1-1, with D possibly TRBD1 on 5 matching bases. Germline assignment: CDR1 SGHRS and CDR2 YFSETQ. CDR3 length equals 13 residues. Trimming pared 0 bases from V and 8 bases from J, leaving 11 bases between. The CDR3 sequence: CASSLARDREAFF. The CDR3 DNA is TGCGCCAGCAGCTTGGCCAGAGACAGAGAAGCTTTCTTT.

The V gene is TRBV9, the J gene TRBJ1-3, with 7 bases fitting TRBD1. Germline assignment: CDR1 SGDLS and CDR2 YYNGEE. V lost 1 base and J lost 0; bases outside the gene matches: 7. This CDR3 has 17 amino acids. The CDR3 here is CASSVSDRRISGNTIYF. CDR3 coding DNA: TGTGCCAGCAGCGTATCGGACAGGCGAATCTCTGGAAACACCATATATTTT. Full variable domain (rest looked up from reference TRBV9 and TRBJ1-3): DSGVTQTPKHLITATGQRVTLRCSPRSGDLSVYWYQQSLDQGLQFLIQYYNGEERAKGNILERFSAQQFPDLHSELNLSSLELGDSALYFCASSVSDRRISGNTIYFGEGSWLTVV.

V gene TRBV12-5 combines with J gene TRBJ1-4; D is unresolved. This CDR3 is built from 12 residues. Germline values: CDR1 LGHNT, CDR2 FRNRAP. Trimming took 4 bases from V and 8 from J, leaving 8 bases between them. This CDR3 is CASGSDGEKLFF. CDR3 bases: TGTGCTAGTGGTTCAGATGGCGAAAAACTGTTTTTT.

The chain has TRBV5-1 and TRBJ2-3; possibly TRBD1 for D (6 bases). Germline CDR1 and CDR2: SGHRS and YFSETQ. CDR3 length equals 14 residues. V lost 0 bases, J lost 4 bases, and 9 bases lay in between. The CDR3 sequence is CASSLAGDSDTQYF. In nucleotides, the CDR3 is TGCGCCAGCAGCTTGGCAGGGGATTCAGATACGCAGTATTTT.

The chain employs TRBV5-1 and TRBJ2-3, with D possibly TRBD2 on 6 matching bases. V was pared by 6 bases and J by 1 base, with 12 bases between. CDR1 is SGHRS and CDR2 is YFSETQ in the germline V gene. This CDR3 spans 14 amino acids. Here the CDR3 reads CASTPGLGTDTQYF. CDR3 nucleotides: TGCGCCAGCACCCCGGGACTGGGCACAGATACGCAGTATTTT.

The rearrangement joins TRBV19 to TRBJ1-5; D unresolved. Germline loops: CDR1 LNHDA, CDR2 SQIVND (reference sequence). Trimming took off 3 bases at V and 5 bases at J, with 17 bases between the two ends. This CDR3 region has 16 residues. The CDR3 loop is CASSIVAAEWHQPQHF. The CDR3 DNA is TGTGCCAGTAGTATCGTGGCAGCGGAATGGCATCAGCCCCAGCATTTT.

The chain carries TRBV7-8 and TRBJ1-6, with TRBD1 identical over 7 bases. CDR1 and CDR2 (germline): SGHVS, FQNEAQ. V shed 5 bases and J 10 bases; nucleotides not matched to a gene: 8. This CDR3 comprises 14 residues. CDR3 sequence (DNA): TGTGCCAGCAGCCCCCGACAGGGTGGGTCACCCCTCCACTTT. Residues: CASSPRQGGSPLHF.

This clone was picked up one time. The chain couples TRBV24-1 to TRBJ2-5, with D hard to call. Germline V gives CDR1 KGHDR, CDR2 SFDVKD. V was pared by 7 bases and J by 0 bases, with 8 bases between. The CDR3 is made up of 13 amino acids. This CDR3 is CATRSSDQETQYF. As DNA, the CDR3 is TGTGCCACCAGGTCGTCAGACCAAGAGACCCAGTACTTC.

Concerning this clone: Other DNA sequences of this sample code for an identical CDR3. The chain combines TRBV30 with TRBJ1-6; D might be TRBD1 (6 bases). Trimming shortened V by 0 bases and J by 7 bases, and 10 bases separated the two germline ends. CDR3 size: 14 residues. The germline CDR1 and CDR2 sequences are GTSNPN and SVGIG (reference sequence). The CDR3 bases are TGTGCCTGGAGTGTAGGGAGGGGGAATTCACCCCTCCACTTT. Its protein is CAWSVGRGNSPLHF.

This chain links TRBV29-1 with TRBJ1-3, with unresolved D. Looked up from germline, CDR1 is SQVTM and CDR2 is ANQGSEA. Deletions cut 4 bases from V and 3 bases from J, with 4 bases between. This CDR3 is 11 amino acids long. In nucleotides, the CDR3 is TGCAGCGTTGGGAGTGGAAACACCATATATTTT. Encoded protein: CSVGSGNTIYF.

This clone was recorded only once. The chain employs TRBV6-5 and TRBJ1-2; TRBD1 matches 10 bases. Germline CDR1 and CDR2: MNHEY and SVGAGI. The V and J ends lost 8 bases and 6 bases, in that order; junction bases with no gene match: 12. The CDR3 has 15 residues. DNA for the CDR3: TGTGCCAGCGGGACAGGGGCGACCGGAGTGGATGGCTACACCTTC. Translated, it gives CASGTGATGVDGYTF.

This chain links TRBV5-6 with TRBJ2-1; TRBD2 matches 13 bases. The V segment lost 4 bases and the J segment 9 bases; nucleotides outside the gene matches: 7. Germline lookup yields CDR1 SGHDT and CDR2 YYEEEE. This CDR3 region has 15 residues. CDR3 DNA: TGTGCCAGCAGCCCCCGCGGACTAGCGGGGGTTGAGCAGTTCTTC. As protein: CASSPRGLAGVEQFF.

This rearrangement joins TRBV19 to TRBJ2-5; 7 bases map to TRBD1. Germline V CDR1 and CDR2: LNHDA, SQIVND (reference sequence). Germline trimming cut 10 bases from V and 5 bases from J; bases unmatched to any gene: 13. There are 14 residues in the CDR3. This CDR3 reads CATSQGNQFETQYF. CDR3 coding DNA: TGTGCCACCTCACAGGGGAACCAATTTGAGACCCAGTACTTC.

A single count supports this clone. CDR3 loop: CASSVELRTTPNEQFF. The CDR3 region has the DNA TGTGCCAGCAGCGTAGAATTGAGGACAACCCCCAATGAGCAGTTCTTC. The chain recombines TRBV9 with TRBJ2-1, with D perhaps matching TRBD1 (5 bases). The CDR3 spans 16 residues. V was cut by 0 bases and J by 6 bases, with 16 bases left in between. Germline lookup yields CDR1 SGDLS and CDR2 YYNGEE.

In this sample, this clone turned up a few times. The rearrangement uses TRBV19 and TRBJ2-7, with 7 bases identical to TRBD2. Trimming took 8 bases from V and 4 from J; bases not matched to a gene: 5. The CDR3 extends over 12 amino acids. Germline V gene sequence: CDR1 LNHDA, CDR2 SQIVND (reference sequence). The CDR3 DNA reads TGTGCCAGTCCTAGCGGAGCTTACGAGCAGTACTTC. Protein product: CASPSGAYEQYF.

The chain carries TRBV2 and TRBJ1-5; D remains unclear. The CDR3 consists of 13 residues. With 1 base removed from V and 6 bases from J, the gap between germline ends came to 7 bases. In germline, CDR1 is SNHLY, CDR2 FYNNEI. CDR3: CASSEDLSQPQHF. The CDR3 DNA is TGTGCCAGCAGTGAAGATTTGAGTCAGCCCCAGCATTTT.

CDR3 nucleotides: TGTGCCAGCAGCCCTATAGGGGGCGCGACAGATACGCAGTATTTT. Its translation: CASSPIGGATDTQYF. V is TRBV7-2 and J is TRBJ2-3, with 7 bases matching TRBD1. Germline-derived CDR1 and CDR2 are SGHTA and FQGNSA. The V gene end was trimmed by 5 bases and the J gene end by 3 bases; junction bases not matched to a gene: 8. CDR3 length: 15 amino acids.

This rearrangement joins TRBV3-1 (or the pseudogene TRBV3-2) to TRBJ1-2; the D is unclear. The CDR3 consists of 15 residues. Germline assignment: CDR1 LGHDT and CDR2 YNNKEL (reference sequence). Trimming took off 1 base at V and 2 bases at J, with 11 bases between the two ends. CDR3 sequence: CASSQAQAANYGYTF. The CDR3 nucleotides are TGTGCCAGCAGCCAAGCCCAGGCAGCAAACTATGGCTACACCTTC.

This clone occurred a few times. The V call is TRBV5-1, the J call TRBJ1-1; D is ambiguous. The V end lost 4 bases, the J end lost 0 bases, and 7 bases lay between the germline ends. CDR3 length: 13 amino acids. Germline CDR1 is SGHRS and CDR2 is YFSETQ. The CDR3 region is CASSPSVNTEAFF. As DNA, the CDR3 is TGCGCCAGCAGCCCCTCCGTGAACACTGAAGCTTTCTTT.

The rearrangement links TRBV5-1 to TRBJ1-2; D might be TRBD1 (6 bases). V lost 6 bases, J lost 4 bases, and 19 bases lay in between. CDR3 size: 15 residues. Germline assignment: CDR1 SGHRS and CDR2 YFSETQ. The CDR3, as DNA: TGCGCCAGCACCGGAGGGGGGGGCGCAATCTATGGCTACACCTTC. Its protein product is CASTGGGGAIYGYTF.

CDR3 coding DNA: TGTGCCAGCAGCGGAACAGGGGGCACCGGGGAGCTGTTTTTT. This codes for CASSGTGGTGELFF. The rearrangement joins TRBV7-8 to TRBJ2-2; TRBD1 aligns across 8 bases. With 5 bases clipped from V and 4 bases from J, the junction kept 3 bases outside the gene matches. The CDR3 runs to 14 residues. In germline, CDR1 is SGHVS, CDR2 FQNEAQ.

This chain uses TRBV7-2 with TRBJ1-4; TRBD1 agrees at 7 bases. V was clipped by 1 base and J by 5 bases; unmatched bases: 4. The V gene's germline CDR1 is SGHTA and CDR2 FQGNSA. This CDR3 is 15 amino acids long. The CDR3 nucleotides read TGTGCCAGCAGCTTAGTGGCGGACAGGAATGAAAAACTGTTTTTT. As protein: CASSLVADRNEKLFF.

The chain couples TRBV27 to TRBJ1-1, with TRBD1 matching 9 bases. This CDR3 spans 14 amino acids. Germline V lookup: CDR1 MNHEY, CDR2 SMNVEV (reference sequence). V was pared by 6 bases and J by 5 bases, with 7 bases of the junction left unmatched. The chain's CDR3 is CASRGQGLSTEAFF. The CDR3 nucleotides are TGTGCCAGCAGGGGACAGGGTCTCAGTACTGAAGCTTTCTTT.

The chain couples TRBV12-5 to TRBJ2-7, with a possible D match to TRBD2 (5 bases). V was cut by 1 base and J by 3 bases, with 19 bases left in between. This CDR3 comprises 17 residues. Looked up from germline, CDR1 is LGHNT and CDR2 is FRNRAP. Written as DNA, the CDR3 is TGTGCTAGTGGTTTGGCGTCTACCAGCGGTGGCGGCTACGAGCAGTACTTC. The encoded protein is CASGLASTSGGGYEQYF.

This chain joins TRBV5-4 and TRBJ1-1, with D unresolved. Germline-derived CDR1 and CDR2 are SGHNT and YYREEE (reference sequence). Trimming stripped 0 bases from V and 1 base from J, with 7 bases between. CDR3 length: 14 amino acids. Here the CDR3 reads CASSLDPSNTEAFF. DNA of the CDR3: TGTGCCAGCAGCTTGGATCCATCGAACACTGAAGCTTTCTTT.

This clone came up a few times. This chain connects TRBV5-4 to TRBJ2-5, with D perhaps TRBD2 (6 bases). This CDR3 is 16 amino acids long. V was pared by 4 bases and J by 5 bases, with 21 bases between. The germline V gene encodes CDR1 SGHNT and CDR2 YYREEE (reference sequence). CDR3 bases: TGTGCCAGCAGCCCCGTATCTCTAGCTGGGGGGGAGACCCAGTACTTC. Protein sequence: CASSPVSLAGGETQYF.

CDR3 DNA sequence: TGTGCCAGCAGCCAACCCCCACAGGGGGCGATTGATGGCTACACCTTC. The encoded protein is CASSQPPQGAIDGYTF. The chain joins TRBV7-2 to TRBJ1-2, with TRBD1 identical over 9 bases. Germline V CDR1 and CDR2: SGHTA, FQGNSA. V lost 5 bases to trimming and J lost 6 bases; unmatched junction nucleotides: 13. The CDR3 contains 16 residues.

The chain is built from TRBV2 and TRBJ1-1; 7 nucleotides align to TRBD1. This CDR3 has 15 amino acids. J lost 0 bases, V lost 8 bases, and 9 bases had no gene match. Germline assignment: CDR1 SNHLY and CDR2 FYNNEI. DNA of the CDR3: TGTGCCAGCGAGCGGATGACAGGGCTGAACACTGAAGCTTTCTTT. As protein: CASERMTGLNTEAFF.

The chain recombines TRBV3-1 (or the pseudogene TRBV3-2) with TRBJ2-2, with 7 bases aligning to TRBD1. With 4 bases clipped from V and 1 base from J, the junction kept 12 bases outside the gene matches. Germline CDR1 and CDR2: LGHDT and YNNKEL (reference sequence). The CDR3 is 18 residues long. For the CDR3, the DNA is TGTGCCAGCAGCCCACAGGGACAGACAATCTTGAACACCGGGGAGCTGTTTTTT. This translates into CASSPQGQTILNTGELFF.

V usage is TRBV14 and J usage is TRBJ2-7; TRBD1 aligns across 9 bases. This CDR3 has 15 amino acids. The germline V gene has CDR1 SGHDN and CDR2 FVKESK. V lost 2 bases, J lost 5 bases, and 7 bases stayed unmatched. The CDR3: CASSQTGQGFHEQYF. CDR3 DNA sequence: TGTGCCAGCAGCCAAACCGGACAGGGGTTTCACGAGCAGTACTTC.